Below are 18 T cell receptor beta chains sequenced from a single sample in a study of PD-1 blockade in classical Hodgkin lymphoma. Every patient relapsed after autologous stem cell transplantation, and brentuximab vedotin exposure varied. Sequencing used immunoSEQ multiplex PCR; TCRdb keeps in-frame clones, though not all of them. This sample carries about 62,000 clones, around 88% of them seen once, and the ten largest clones take 12%. The input for sequencing was peripheral blood mononuclear cells (PBMCs), taken at baseline. Source of these receptors: a human donor with classical Hodgkin lymphoma.

The rearrangement links TRBV4-3 to TRBJ2-5, with 8 bases that match TRBD2. With 0 bases clipped from V and 4 bases from J, the junction kept 7 bases outside the gene matches. Germline V lookup: CDR1 LGHNA, CDR2 YSLEER. The CDR3 covers 16 residues. The CDR3 bases are TGCGCCAGCAGCCAAGATTCAGCGGGGGCCAGAGAGACCCAGTACTTC. Translation: CASSQDSAGARETQYF.

This chain connects TRBV30 to TRBJ1-1; D is undetermined. In germline, CDR1 is GTSNPN, CDR2 SVGIG (reference sequence). Between the trimmed V and J ends, which lost 0 bases and 0 bases, there was a span of 5 bases. The CDR3 runs 13 residues. CDR3 DNA sequence: TGTGCCTGGAGTGTACAAGTGAACACTGAAGCTTTCTTT. Translation: CAWSVQVNTEAFF.

The gene calls are TRBV12-5 and TRBJ1-3; the D gene is possibly TRBD1 (5 bases). The V end lost 4 bases, the J end lost 0 bases, and 10 bases lay between the germline ends. Germline V CDR1 and CDR2: LGHNT, FRNRAP. The CDR3 length is 15 residues. This chain's CDR3 is CASGSGGISGNTIYF. The CDR3, as DNA: TGTGCTAGTGGTTCTGGGGGAATCTCTGGAAACACCATATATTTT.

This chain links TRBV5-3 with TRBJ2-5; 7 bases are shared with TRBD1. Being an ORF, TRBV5-3 has a function that is uncertain. The trim removed 8 bases at V and 8 bases at J, leaving 18 bases unmatched. There are 15 residues in the CDR3. In nucleotides, the CDR3 is TGTGCCAGCAGCCCTAGCCCCGGGACAGCGGCAACCCAGTACTTC. Residues: CASSPSPGTAATQYF.

The chain joins TRBV18 to TRBJ2-2; TRBD2 aligns across 9 bases. The CDR3 totals 16 residues. The trim removed 5 bases at V and 4 bases at J, leaving 8 bases unmatched. Germline V CDR1 and CDR2: KGHSH, LQKENI. CDR3 in amino acids: CASSDTGTSSTGELFF. DNA for the CDR3: TGTGCCAGCTCAGATACCGGGACTAGCAGCACCGGGGAGCTGTTTTTT.

The rearrangement links TRBV4-3 to TRBJ2-7; the D gene is possibly TRBD2 (5 bases). The germline gives CDR1 LGHNA, CDR2 YSLEER. The V end lost 0 bases, the J end lost 2 bases, and 14 bases lay between the germline ends. The CDR3 totals 16 residues. For the CDR3, the DNA is TGCGCCAGCAGCCAAGATCAGCGGACGGTCACCTACGAGCAGTACTTC. Amino acid sequence: CASSQDQRTVTYEQYF.

DNA of the CDR3: TGTGCCATCAACACAGGGACGACCAATGAGCAGTTCTTC. It codes for CAINTGTTNEQFF. The chain joins TRBV10-3 to TRBJ2-1; D is perhaps TRBD1 (6 bases). V was cut by 7 bases and J by 6 bases, with 13 bases left in between. CDR1 and CDR2 from the germline V gene are ENHRY and SYGVKD. The CDR3 has 13 residues.

V gene TRBV30 combines with J gene TRBJ1-1; possibly TRBD1 for D (5 bases). The V end was cut by 1 base, the J end by 5 bases, with 11 bases between. There are 13 residues in the CDR3. CDR1 and CDR2 (germline): GTSNPN, SVGIG (reference sequence). CDR3 sequence reads: CAWSGRGWTEAFF. The CDR3 DNA is TGTGCCTGGAGTGGGCGGGGGTGGACTGAAGCTTTCTTT.

The V call is TRBV6-1, the J call TRBJ1-2; D is undetermined. The V and J ends lost 5 bases and 3 bases respectively, with 16 bases between them. The CDR3 contains 15 residues. CDR1 is MNHNS, CDR2 SASEGT, per germline. In DNA, the CDR3 is TGTGCCAGCAGTCTTGAACTCAACAGCTACTATGGCTACACCTTC. Its protein product is CASSLELNSYYGYTF.

The chain has TRBV6-5 and TRBJ1-2, with D tentatively TRBD1 (5 bases). The V end was cut by 5 bases, the J end by 5 bases, with 12 bases between. CDR1 MNHEY and CDR2 SVGAGI come from the germline V gene. The CDR3 is 13 amino acids. CDR3 sequence: CASSKADIYGYTF. The CDR3 bases are TGTGCCAGCAGTAAGGCGGACATTTATGGCTACACCTTC.

This chain connects TRBV9 to TRBJ1-5; D gene unclear. The CDR3 sequence is 16 residues long. The germline V and J ends were trimmed by 3 bases and 0 bases, with 13 bases remaining between them. CDR1 and CDR2 from the germline V gene are SGDLS and YYNGEE. The CDR3 DNA reads as TGTGCCAGCAGCGCGTCTCCCGCTCTTAGCAATCAGCCCCAGCATTTT. Protein product: CASSASPALSNQPQHF.

The chain recombines TRBV5-6 with TRBJ1-2; possibly TRBD1 for D (6 bases). The CDR3 spans 15 residues. CDR1 and CDR2 (germline): SGHDT, YYEEEE. Trimming removed 3 bases from V and 0 bases from J, with 12 bases in between. Here the CDR3 reads CASSSLDSSNYGYTF. CDR3 nucleotide sequence: TGTGCCAGCAGCTCGCTGGACAGCTCTAACTATGGCTACACCTTC.

The chain carries TRBV6-5 and TRBJ1-2, with D unclear. The CDR3 is 13 amino acids. V lost 4 bases to trimming and J lost 2 bases, with 8 bases between them. Germline V gene data show CDR1 as MNHEY and CDR2 as SVGAGI. CDR3 protein: CASSSEGNYGYTF. The CDR3 DNA follows: TGTGCCAGCAGTTCGGAGGGAAACTATGGCTACACCTTC.

This clone has a single count. This chain uses TRBV11-2 with TRBJ2-3, with 10 nucleotides matching TRBD2. The CDR3 has 16 amino acids. Germline trimming cut 5 bases from V and 2 bases from J; bases unmatched to any gene: 7. Germline CDR1 and CDR2: SGHAT and FQNNGV. This CDR3 is CASSETSGDATDTQYF. The DNA of the CDR3 is TGTGCCAGCAGCGAAACTAGCGGGGACGCCACAGATACGCAGTATTTT.

V usage is TRBV19 and J usage is TRBJ1-5; the D is unclear. Trimming removed 3 bases at V and 6 bases at J, with 9 bases between. The germline CDR1 and CDR2 sequences are LNHDA and SQIVND (reference sequence). There are 13 residues in the CDR3. In nucleotides, the CDR3 is TGTGCCAGTAGTATGTGGTTGGTTCAGCCCCAGCATTTT. As protein: CASSMWLVQPQHF.

This rearrangement joins TRBV10-1 to TRBJ2-2; no definite D call. Germline-derived CDR1 and CDR2 are WNHNN and SYGVQD (reference sequence). The CDR3 totals 14 residues. Trimming shortened V by 3 bases and J by 6 bases, and 11 bases separated the two germline ends. CDR3 sequence: CASSDGPTAGELFF. In nucleotides, the CDR3 is TGCGCCAGCAGTGACGGCCCAACCGCCGGGGAGCTGTTTTTT.

The V and J genes are TRBV7-9 and TRBJ2-7; TRBD1 matches at 7 bases. The junction had 13 bases not matched to a gene; V was cut back by 4 bases and J by 4 bases. The CDR3 loop spans 16 amino acids. The germline CDR1 and CDR2 sequences are SEHNR and FQNEAQ (reference sequence). The CDR3 bases are TGTGCCAGCAGCTCCCCTGAAGACAGGGCGACATACGAGCAGTACTTC. It translates to CASSSPEDRATYEQYF.

The V call is TRBV27, the J call TRBJ1-3; D is perhaps TRBD1 (6 bases). The V end lost 5 bases, the J end lost 10 bases, and 27 bases lay between the germline ends. The CDR3 has 17 residues. In germline, CDR1 is MNHEY, CDR2 SMNVEV (reference sequence). CDR3 sequence (DNA): TGTGCCAGCAGTAAAAAAATCCCAGGGGATTCATGGTCGACCATATATTTT. This sequence encodes CASSKKIPGDSWSTIYF.